This T cell receptor (beta chain) appears in the sequencing data of a study of blood T cell repertoires in COVID-19. Measured with immunoSEQ multiplex PCR; TCRdb has only the in-frame clones, and not every one. This repertoire shows some 170,000 clones, under 90% found once; its top ten account for around 19%. The V end was cut by 5 bases, the J end by 5 bases, with 13 bases between. Germline assignment: CDR1 SGHVS and CDR2 FNYEAQ. The CDR3 contains 14 residues. The receptor's source is a woman aged 80 or older with acute or convalescent COVID-19. Sequencing used peripheral blood. This sequence joins TRBV7-6 and TRBJ2-1, with D perhaps matching TRBD1 (6 bases). CDR3 in DNA: TGTGCCAGCAGCAGGGGACACGGGAACAATGAGCAGTTCTTC. Protein: CASSRGHGNNEQFF.